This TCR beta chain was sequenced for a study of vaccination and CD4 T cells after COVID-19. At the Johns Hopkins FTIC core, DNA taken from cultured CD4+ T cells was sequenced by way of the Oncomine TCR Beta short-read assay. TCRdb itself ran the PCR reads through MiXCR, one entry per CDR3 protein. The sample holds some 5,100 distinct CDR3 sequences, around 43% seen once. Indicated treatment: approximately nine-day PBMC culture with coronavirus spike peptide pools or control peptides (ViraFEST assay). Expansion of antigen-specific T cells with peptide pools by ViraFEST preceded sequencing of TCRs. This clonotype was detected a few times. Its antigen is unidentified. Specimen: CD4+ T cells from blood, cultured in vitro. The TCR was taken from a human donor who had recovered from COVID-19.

CDR3 protein: CASISPGSYNSPLHF. In DNA, the CDR3 is TGTGCCAGTATTTCCCCGGGGTCCTATAATTCACCCCTCCACTTT. The V and J genes are TRBV19 and TRBJ1-6; D is unclear. This CDR3 is 15 amino acids long. Germline CDR1 and CDR2: LNHDA and SQIVND (reference sequence). The V end was cut by 7 bases, the J end by 1 base, with 11 bases between.